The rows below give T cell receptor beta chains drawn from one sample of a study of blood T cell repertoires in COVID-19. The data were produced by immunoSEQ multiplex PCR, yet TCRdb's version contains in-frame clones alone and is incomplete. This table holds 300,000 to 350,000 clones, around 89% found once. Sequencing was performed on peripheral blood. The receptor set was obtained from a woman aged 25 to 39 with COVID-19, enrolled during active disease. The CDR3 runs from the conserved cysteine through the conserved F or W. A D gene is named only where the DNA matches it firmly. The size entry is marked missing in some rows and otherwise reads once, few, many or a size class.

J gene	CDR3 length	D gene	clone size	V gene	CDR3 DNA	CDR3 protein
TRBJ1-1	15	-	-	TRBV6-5	TGTGCCAGTACTCCGGGACAATCCCCAAACACTGAAGCTTTCTTT	CASTPGQSPNTEAFF
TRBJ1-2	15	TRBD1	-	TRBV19	TGTGCCAGTAGTATAAGGTACAGGGGTCCTTATGGCTACACCTTC	CASSIRYRGPYGYTF
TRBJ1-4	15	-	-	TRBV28	TGTGCCAGCAGTGGCAGATTAATTATCAATGAAAAACTGTTTTTT	CASSGRLIINEKLFF
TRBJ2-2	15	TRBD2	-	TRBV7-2	TGTGCCAGCATCGGGACTAGCGGGGGGTTAGGGGAGCTGTTTTTT	CASIGTSGGLGELFF
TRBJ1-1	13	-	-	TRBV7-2	TGTGCCAGCAACTTCGGGAGGAACACTGAAGCTTTCTTT	CASNFGRNTEAFF
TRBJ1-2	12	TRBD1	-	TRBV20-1	TGCAGTGCTAGTGACAGGGGGCTAGGCTACACCTTC	CSASDRGLGYTF
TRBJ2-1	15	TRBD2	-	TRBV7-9	TGTGCCTTTGAGTCGAAGGGACTAGCAATGGGTGAGCAGTTCTTC	CAFESKGLAMGEQFF
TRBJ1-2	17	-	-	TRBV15	TGTGCCACCAGCAGAGTGCGGGGACTCTTGTTTAACTATGGCTACACCTTC	CATSRVRGLLFNYGYTF
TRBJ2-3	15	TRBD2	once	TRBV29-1	TGCAGCGTTCGAACTAGCGGGGGGGCCACAGATACGCAGTATTTT	CSVRTSGGATDTQYF
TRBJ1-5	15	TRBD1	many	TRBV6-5	TGTGCCAGCAGCGAGACAGGGGAGGGCAATCAGCCCCAGCATTTT	CASSETGEGNQPQHF
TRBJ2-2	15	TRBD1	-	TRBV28	TGTGCCAGCAGGAAAGGGGACAGGGACACCGGGGAGCTGTTTTTT	CASRKGDRDTGELFF
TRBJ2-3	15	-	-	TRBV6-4	TGTGCCAGCAGTAGCAACCCCGCCGGGACAGATACGCAGTATTTT	CASSSNPAGTDTQYF
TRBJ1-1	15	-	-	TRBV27	TGTGCCAGCAGCCGACAAGGGGTGGTGAACACTGAAGCTTTCTTT	CASSRQGVVNTEAFF
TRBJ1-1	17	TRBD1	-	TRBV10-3	TGTGCCATCAGTGAGTTTTTAGTGGGACAGATGAACACTGAAGCTTTCTTT	CAISEFLVGQMNTEAFF
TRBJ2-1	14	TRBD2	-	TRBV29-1	TGCAGCGTTACCACTAGCGGGGTTAACAATGAGCAGTTCTTC	CSVTTSGVNNEQFF
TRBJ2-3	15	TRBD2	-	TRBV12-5	TGTGCTAGTGGTTTAGGGACTAGCAACACAGATACGCAGTATTTT	CASGLGTSNTDTQYF
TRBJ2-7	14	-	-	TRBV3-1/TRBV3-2	TGTGCCAGCAGCCAAGAACCCAGGGAACGCGAGCAGTACTTC	CASSQEPREREQYF
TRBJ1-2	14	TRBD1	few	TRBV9	TGTGCCAGCAGCGTAGTGACAGGGGTTGATGGCTACACCTTC	CASSVVTGVDGYTF
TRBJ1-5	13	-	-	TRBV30	TGTGCCTTGGGGACAAACAGGAATCAGCCCCAGCATTTT	CALGTNRNQPQHF